The clone carrying this T cell receptor beta chain was counted only a few times. Antigen specificity is unknown. The data originate from a study of T cells in Graves' hyperthyroidism and ophthalmopathy. From RNA transcripts, TCR beta CDR3 regions were amplified. When the TCR CDR3 underwent first-round RT-PCR, the HTBI primer set was used. TCRdb recomputed calls from the multiplex PCR reads with MiXCR, one row per CDR3 protein. In the table there are about half a million distinct CDR3 sequences, roughly 24% of which are singletons. Whole-study results and caveats: Blood also carried most thyroid clonotypes expanded above 0.001.

Each ophthalmopathy patient scored at least 3 on the Clinical Activity Score and at least 4 on NOSPECS grade, with duration under 3 months. The PBMCs were sourced from fresh peripheral blood (more than 9 ml). Germline lookup yields CDR1 SGHDN and CDR2 FVKESK. CDR3 length equals 15 residues. V gave up 0 bases and J gave up 0 bases, with 8 bases separating them. The chain combines TRBV14 with TRBJ1-1, with D uncertain. The sample was blood. The receptor was derived from a woman aged 25 to 39 with Graves' ophthalmopathy. This CDR3 reads CASSQDWSMNTEAFF. CDR3 bases: TGTGCCAGCAGCCAAGATTGGAGCATGAACACTGAAGCTTTCTTT.